This T cell receptor beta chain is from a study of CD8+ T cells in alopecia areata. Treatment defined: oral pan-JAK inhibitor, 5-10 mg twice daily. Extraction and reverse transcription of RNA yielded cDNA as the sequencing template. The protocol was immunoSEQ multiplex PCR, while the TCRdb copy is restricted to in-frame clones and leaves out a portion. The sample consists of about 200,000 clones, roughly two fifths of them appearing once. The source material was CD4+ T cells sorted from blood, sampled around week 30, from a patient treated with tofacitinib. The origin of this receptor is a human donor with alopecia areata.

In DNA form, the CDR3 reads TGTGCCAGCAGCCAGGGACAGATCAATCAGCCCCAGCATTTT. Its translation is CASSQGQINQPQHF. This rearrangement joins TRBV6-6 to TRBJ1-5; 7 bases align to TRBD1. Germline V gives CDR1 MNHNY, CDR2 SVGAGI (reference sequence). This CDR3 comprises 14 residues. V was pared by 6 bases and J by 3 bases, with 5 bases of the junction left unmatched.